This T cell receptor (beta chain) was sequenced for a study of blood T cell repertoires in COVID-19. Overall study context: Sample material is recorded as cDNA or gDNA derived from T cells, B-cell-depleted T cells, or PBMCs.

Trimming left V 2 bases short and J 8 bases short, with 21 bases between. CDR1 and CDR2 (germline): SNHLY, FYNNEI. The CDR3 is made up of 17 amino acids. How the authors handled the data: Estimated nucleated cell counts came from reference gene primer amplification. Some clones are missing from TCRdb's copy, which holds only in-frame ones; the method was immunoSEQ multiplex PCR. That table supplies the V and J calls and clone size; D and trimming were determined from the DNA. Among approximately 210,000 clones, approximately 73% were seen once, and the ten largest hold about a sixth. The participants were between about 18 and 89 years old and came from some 23 US areas. Assignment of participants to cohorts was predicated upon participant-reported clinical history.

This TCR came from a woman in her fifties or sixties with acute COVID-19. The chain uses TRBV2 and TRBJ1-4; D ambiguous. The sequenced sample consisted of PBMCs or T cells enriched from blood (not recorded which). DNA of the CDR3: TGTGCCAGCAGTGAAATGGTATGGAGGGTTCTCTCCGAAAAACTGTTTTTT. Its translation is CASSEMVWRVLSEKLFF.